One T cell receptor (beta chain) is described in this entry. Antigen unknown. The V gene end was trimmed by 4 bases and the J gene end by 3 bases; junction bases not matched to a gene: 6. Germline assignment: CDR1 SGHAT and CDR2 FQNNGV. The CDR3 runs 15 residues. These data are taken from a study of cytomegalovirus exposure and HLA in healthy donors. Study results and limitations: In a later analysis, V- and J-gene trimming of beta chains associated with a DCLRE1C missense variant, replicated independently. The investigators catalogued 150 or so TCR beta chains as cytomegalovirus-associated.

PCR amplification relied on 60 Vbeta primers (plus 13 Jbeta primers). Repertoires were generated with immunoSEQ multiplex PCR, while TCRdb's copy carries only in-frame clones and drops some. The sample contains around 160,000 clones, around 78% of which appear only once. This TCR was sampled from a man aged 35 to 55 in good health and CMV-seropositive. V gene TRBV11-2 combines with J gene TRBJ2-1; TRBD2 agrees at 7 bases. Sequencing was performed on PBMCs. The DNA of the CDR3 is TGTGCCAGCAGCTCGACTACTAGCGACTACAATGAGCAGTTCTTC. Translating gives CASSSTTSDYNEQFF.